This TCR beta chain stems from a study of CD4+ T cells in melanoma. Overall study findings and caveats: CD8+ T cell, macrophage and B cell function reportedly correlated with neoantigen-specific CD4+ T cells.

Here immunoSEQ multiplex PCR was the method, and the copy in TCRdb shows in-frame clones only, minus some. The repertoire has some 13,000 clones, 70% to 80% of them found once; the top ten carry 16%. Trimming took off 6 bases at V and 4 bases at J, with 10 bases between the two ends. CDR1 MNHEY and CDR2 SVGAGI come from the germline V gene. The CDR3 loop spans 13 amino acids. Notes on this clone: The antigen is undetermined. Other DNA sequences within the sample encode an identical CDR3.

This clonotype was sampled from a human donor with melanoma. The V call is TRBV6-5, the J call TRBJ1-5; D is unresolved. Sequencing input: cells from a culture (not recorded whether cultured in vitro). The CDR3 DNA is TGTGCCAGCAGAACCACCCTGAATCAGCCCCAGCATTTT. The encoded protein is CASRTTLNQPQHF.